This TCR beta chain derives from a study of T-cell memory formation after mild COVID-19. MiXCR was run by TCRdb on the 5' RACE reads, yielding one entry per CDR3 protein. The sample comprises approximately 100,000 distinct CDR3 sequences, roughly 23% of which are singletons, and under 45% rests with the top ten. Deletions cut 4 bases from V and 1 base from J, with 19 bases between. The CDR3 length is 17 residues. Germline CDR1 and CDR2: SGHRS and YFSETQ. The chain has TRBV5-1 and TRBJ2-3, with D possibly being TRBD1 (6 bases). Sample: PBMCs or a T cell subset sorted from them (not recorded which). This TCR was sampled from a man aged 18 to 30 who had mild COVID-19 (a few samples of this study predate the infection). Cell type and time point are not known. DNA of the CDR3: TGCGCCAGCAGCCCGGTACCCCGAGGGGGTGGCACAGATACGCAGTATTTT. Translating gives CASSPVPRGGGTDTQYF.